Listed below are T cell receptor beta chains from one sample, sequenced in a study of blood T cell repertoires in COVID-19. Clones were read by immunoSEQ multiplex PCR, and TCRdb kept only the in-frame ones, dropping some. The table lists around 340,000 clones, about nine tenths of them singletons. The sequencing input was peripheral blood. These receptor sequences come from a woman aged 60-70 years with COVID-19, enrolled during active disease. Each CDR3 is given with its conserved first and last residue. The D gene is left open where the match is weak. Size is stated for part of the rows, as once, few or many counts, or as a class when the clone is expanded.

V gene	J gene	clone size	D gene	CDR3 DNA	CDR3 protein
TRBV5-6	TRBJ1-3	.	.	TGTGCCAGCAGCTTAGGGAGACTAAGAGGAAACACCATATATTTT	CASSLGRLRGNTIYF
TRBV3-1/TRBV3-2	TRBJ2-7	.	.	TGTGCCAGCAGCCGATACCTCGGACAGCCCTACGAGCAGTACTTC	CASSRYLGQPYEQYF
TRBV2	TRBJ1-2	once	.	TGTGCCAGCAGTGAAGCACAGGGCCGGGGCTACACCTTC	CASSEAQGRGYTF
TRBV24-1	TRBJ1-5	.	TRBD1	TGTGCCACCAGTGACCCGACAGGGGAACAGCCCCAGCATTTT	CATSDPTGEQPQHF
TRBV6-1	TRBJ1-1	.	TRBD1	TGTGCCAGCAGTGAGCGACAGGGGGACACTGAAGCTTTCTTT	CASSERQGDTEAFF
TRBV7-9	TRBJ1-4	.	TRBD1	TGTGCCAGCAGCTACTTGACAGGGCTCTCGTTTTTT	CASSYLTGLSFF
TRBV5-1	TRBJ1-6	.	.	TGCGCCAGCAGCTTGGGTACAGACCCTTACGATAATAATTCACCCCTCCACTTT	CASSLGTDPYDNNSPLHF
TRBV12-5	TRBJ2-3	.	.	TGTGCTAGTGGTTTCGGGAAAGAGAAGTTGGGACACACAGATACGCAGTATTTT	CASGFGKEKLGHTDTQYF
TRBV6-5	TRBJ1-2	.	.	TGTGCCAGCAGTTACTCTCGGTTTGGGAGTAACTATGGCTACACCTTC	CASSYSRFGSNYGYTF
TRBV14	TRBJ1-4	.	TRBD1	TGTGCCAGCAGCCGATGGACAGGGGGAAGTGCTAATGAAAAACTGTTTTTT	CASSRWTGGSANEKLFF
TRBV28	TRBJ1-1	.	TRBD1	TGTGCCAGCCGAAACACAGGGGGCGCGAAACCCGACGCTTTCTTT	CASRNTGGAKPDAFF
TRBV9	TRBJ1-2	.	TRBD1	TGTGCCAGCAGCGAAAATGACAGGGGTGGCTACACCTTC	CASSENDRGGYTF
TRBV28	TRBJ2-5	.	.	TGTGCCAGCAGTTTGGGCTTTGGGGAGACCCAGTACTTC	CASSLGFGETQYF
TRBV5-5	TRBJ2-7	once	.	TGTGCCAGCAGCCGACCGACGGGCGAGCAGTACTTC	CASSRPTGEQYF